What follows are 10 T cell receptor beta chains derived from one specimen sequenced in a study of T-cell memory formation after mild COVID-19. TCRdb re-derived calls from the 5' RACE reads in MiXCR, one entry per CDR3 protein. Of 190,000 or so distinct CDR3 sequences detected, 20% to 25% appear once; the ten largest clones hold under 25%. Sequencing input: PBMCs or a T cell subset sorted from them (not recorded which). These receptors came from an adult woman who had mild COVID-19 (a few samples of this study predate the infection). Cell type and time point are not known.

J is TRBJ2-3 and V is TRBV12-3 or TRBV12-4, with TRBD1 matching over 10 bases. Trimming took 3 bases from V and 0 from J; bases not matched to a gene: 9. This CDR3 is built from 18 residues. The DNA for the CDR3 is TGTGCCAGCAGTTTTCATCGGACAGGGGGGTCAAGCACAGATACGCAGTATTTT. Translated: CASSFHRTGGSSTDTQYF.

This clonotype was found a few times. The genes are TRBV9 and TRBJ2-7, with D perhaps assigned TRBD1 or TRBD2 (6 bases each). Germline V gene sequence: CDR1 SGDLS, CDR2 YYNGEE. The ends were cut back, 3 bases at V and 1 base at J, with 11 bases in the middle. The CDR3 runs to 14 residues. Written as DNA, the CDR3 is TGTGCCAGCAGCGCGACAGGAGGGTCCTACGAGCAGTACTTC. This codes for CASSATGGSYEQYF.

The table lists this clonotype with a few counts. The CDR3 is CASSESGRTYEQYF. Written as DNA, the CDR3 is TGTGCCAGCAGTGAATCTGGTAGAACCTACGAGCAGTACTTC. This rearrangement joins TRBV2 to TRBJ2-7; D gene unclear. Trimming took 2 bases from V and 2 from J, leaving 10 bases between them. The CDR3 covers 14 residues. The germline V gene has CDR1 SNHLY and CDR2 FYNNEI.

In this sample, this clonotype turned up many times. This chain uses TRBV9 with TRBJ2-3; D possibly uses TRBD1 or TRBD2 (5 bases each). Trimming removed 2 bases at V and 2 bases at J, with 21 bases between. The CDR3 covers 18 residues. Germline assignment: CDR1 SGDLS and CDR2 YYNGEE. This CDR3 is CASSVPSAGASNTDTQYF. The CDR3 DNA follows: TGTGCCAGCAGCGTCCCTTCCGCCGGGGCGTCGAACACAGATACGCAGTATTTT.

The genes are TRBV15 and TRBJ2-2; the D gene is possibly TRBD2 (6 bases). CDR3 size: 16 residues. V gave up 2 bases and J gave up 4 bases, with 14 bases separating them. The V gene's germline CDR1 is LNHNV and CDR2 YYDKDF (reference sequence). CDR3 sequence: CATSRTSGTVTGELFF. The CDR3 region has the DNA TGTGCCACCAGCAGAACCTCCGGGACTGTCACCGGGGAGCTGTTTTTT.

The rearrangement links TRBV29-1 to TRBJ2-1; 8 nucleotides line up with TRBD2. The V and J ends lost 4 bases and 9 bases, in that order; junction bases with no gene match: 8. CDR1 and CDR2 (germline): SQVTM, ANQGSEA. The CDR3 spans 13 residues. The CDR3 is CSVVPGGHSEQFF. For the CDR3, the DNA is TGCAGCGTTGTCCCGGGGGGGCACAGTGAGCAGTTCTTC.

This clonotype was seen just once. This chain connects TRBV30 to TRBJ2-1, with 10 positions matching TRBD2. V shed 2 bases and J 8 bases; nucleotides not matched to a gene: 6. Germline values: CDR1 GTSNPN, CDR2 SVGIG (reference sequence). This CDR3 is 14 amino acids long. The CDR3 loop is CAWSQAGGPDEQFF. CDR3 nucleotides: TGTGCCTGGAGTCAAGCGGGAGGGCCGGATGAGCAGTTCTTC.

The rearrangement links TRBV12-3 or TRBV12-4 to TRBJ1-2, with D maybe TRBD1 (5 bases). The germline V and J ends were trimmed by 5 bases and 4 bases, with 14 bases remaining between them. The CDR3 contains 14 residues. The CDR3 DNA is TGTGCCAGCAGTCTAAGGGGCTACCTCTATGGCTACACCTTC. Translated, it gives CASSLRGYLYGYTF.

This clonotype came up a few times. The chain carries TRBV11-2 and TRBJ2-1, with TRBD1 as a possible D gene (6 bases). The V gene's germline CDR1 is SGHAT and CDR2 FQNNGV. The CDR3 is 13 amino acids. V lost 3 bases to trimming and J lost 5 bases, with 8 bases between them. CDR3 in amino acids: CASSFTGNNEQFF. The CDR3 nucleotides are TGTGCCAGCAGCTTCACAGGGAACAATGAGCAGTTCTTC.

This chain uses TRBV6-2 or TRBV6-3 with TRBJ2-1; 7 bases are shared with TRBD1. The CDR3 is made up of 13 amino acids. J was trimmed by 7 bases and V by 4 bases; bases with no gene match: 4. Germline V gene lookup returns CDR1 MNHEY and CDR2 SVGEGT. For the CDR3, the DNA is TGTGCCAGCAGTTCCGTGGACAGGAATGAGCAGTTCTTC. Its protein is CASSSVDRNEQFF.